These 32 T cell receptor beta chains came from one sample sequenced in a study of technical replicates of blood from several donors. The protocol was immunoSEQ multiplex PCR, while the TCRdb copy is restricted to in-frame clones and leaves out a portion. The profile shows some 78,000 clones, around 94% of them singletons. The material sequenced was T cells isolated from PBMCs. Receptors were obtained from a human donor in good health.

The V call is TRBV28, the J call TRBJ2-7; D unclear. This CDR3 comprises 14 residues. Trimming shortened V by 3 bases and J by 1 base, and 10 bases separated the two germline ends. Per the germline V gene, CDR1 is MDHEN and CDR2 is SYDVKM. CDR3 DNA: TGTGCCAGCAGTTTCAAGTACCGGTCCTACGAGCAGTACTTC. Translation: CASSFKYRSYEQYF.

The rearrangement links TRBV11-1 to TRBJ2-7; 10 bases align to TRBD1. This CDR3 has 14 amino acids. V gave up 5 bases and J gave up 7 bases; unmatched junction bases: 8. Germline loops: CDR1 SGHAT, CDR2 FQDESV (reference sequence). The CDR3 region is CASSQWDRGSEQYF. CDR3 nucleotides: TGTGCCAGCAGCCAATGGGACAGGGGTTCGGAGCAGTACTTC. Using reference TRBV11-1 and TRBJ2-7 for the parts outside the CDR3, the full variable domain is EAEVAQSPRYKITEKSQAVAFWCDPISGHATLYWYRQILGQGPELLVQFQDESVVDDSQLPKDRFSAERLKGVDSTLKIQPAELGDSAMYLCASSQWDRGSEQYFGPGTRLTVT.

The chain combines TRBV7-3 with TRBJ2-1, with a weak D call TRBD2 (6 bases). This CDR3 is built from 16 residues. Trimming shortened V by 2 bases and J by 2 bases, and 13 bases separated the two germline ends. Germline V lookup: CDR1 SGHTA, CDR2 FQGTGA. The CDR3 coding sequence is TGTGCCAGCAGCTTACAACCGCGGGGCGCCTACAATGAGCAGTTCTTC. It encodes CASSLQPRGAYNEQFF.

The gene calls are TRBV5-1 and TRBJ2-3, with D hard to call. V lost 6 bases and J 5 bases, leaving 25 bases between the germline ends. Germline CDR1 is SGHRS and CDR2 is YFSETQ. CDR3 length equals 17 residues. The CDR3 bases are TGCGCCAGCACCCTGCCGACTGAGAACCGAGTACGAGATACGCAGTATTTT. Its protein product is CASTLPTENRVRDTQYF.

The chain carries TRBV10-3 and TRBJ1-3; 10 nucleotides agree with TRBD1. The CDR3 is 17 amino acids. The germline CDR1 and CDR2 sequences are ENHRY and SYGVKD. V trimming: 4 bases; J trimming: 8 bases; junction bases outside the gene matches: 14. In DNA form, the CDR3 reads TGTGCCATCAGTGGATCAGACCGGGACAGGGGAGCGGACACCATATATTTT. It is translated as CAISGSDRDRGADTIYF.

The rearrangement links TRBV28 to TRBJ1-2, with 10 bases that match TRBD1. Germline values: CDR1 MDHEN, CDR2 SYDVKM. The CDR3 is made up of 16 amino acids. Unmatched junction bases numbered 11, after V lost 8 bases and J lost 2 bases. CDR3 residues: CASLASGTGVNYGYTF. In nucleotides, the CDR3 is TGTGCCAGCCTAGCGTCCGGGACAGGGGTCAACTATGGCTACACCTTC.

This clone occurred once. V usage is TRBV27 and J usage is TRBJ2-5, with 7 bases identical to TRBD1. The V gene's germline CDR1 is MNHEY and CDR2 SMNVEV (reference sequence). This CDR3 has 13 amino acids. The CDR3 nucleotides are TGTGCTGTTCGGCCGGGACAGCAAGAGACCCAGTACTTC. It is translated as CAVRPGQQETQYF.

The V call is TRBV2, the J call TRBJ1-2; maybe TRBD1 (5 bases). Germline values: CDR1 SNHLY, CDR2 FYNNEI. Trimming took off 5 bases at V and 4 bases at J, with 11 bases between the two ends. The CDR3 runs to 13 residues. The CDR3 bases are TGTGCCAGCAGTCACAGGTCGGTCTATGGCTACACCTTC. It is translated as CASSHRSVYGYTF.

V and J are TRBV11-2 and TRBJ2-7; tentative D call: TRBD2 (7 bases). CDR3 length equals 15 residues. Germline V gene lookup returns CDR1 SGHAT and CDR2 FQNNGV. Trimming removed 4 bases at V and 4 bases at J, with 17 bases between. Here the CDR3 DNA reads TGTGCCAGCAGCTCCCCTGGGCGGGGGACATACGAGCAGTACTTC. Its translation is CASSSPGRGTYEQYF.

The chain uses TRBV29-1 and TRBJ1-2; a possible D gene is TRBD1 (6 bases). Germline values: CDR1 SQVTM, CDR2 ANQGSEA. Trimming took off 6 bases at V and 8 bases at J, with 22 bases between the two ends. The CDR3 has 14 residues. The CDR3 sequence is CSVEIQGGLGGYTF. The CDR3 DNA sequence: TGCAGCGTCGAAATACAGGGAGGGCTGGGGGGCTACACCTTC.

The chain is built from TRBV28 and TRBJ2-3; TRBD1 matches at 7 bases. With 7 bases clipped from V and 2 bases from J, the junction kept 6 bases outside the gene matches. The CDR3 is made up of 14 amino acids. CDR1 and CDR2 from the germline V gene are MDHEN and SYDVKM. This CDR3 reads CASTPDRNTDTQYF. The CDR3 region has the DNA TGTGCCAGCACCCCGGACAGGAACACAGATACGCAGTATTTT. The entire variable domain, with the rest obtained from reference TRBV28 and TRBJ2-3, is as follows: DVKVTQSSRYLVKRTGEKVFLECVQDMDHENMFWYRQDPGLGLRLIYFSYDVKMKEKGDIPEGYSVSREKKERFSLILESASTNQTSMYLCASTPDRNTDTQYFGPGTRLTVL.

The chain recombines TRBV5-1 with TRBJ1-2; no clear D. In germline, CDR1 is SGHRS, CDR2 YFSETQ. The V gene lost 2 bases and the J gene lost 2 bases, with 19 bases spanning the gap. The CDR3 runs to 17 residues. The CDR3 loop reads CASSLFSGRNSNYGYTF. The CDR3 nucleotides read TGCGCCAGCAGCTTATTCTCCGGCAGGAACTCCAACTATGGCTACACCTTC.

The CDR3 region has the DNA TGTGCCAGCAGCCAAGCGGGATTGAGCTACGAGCAGTACTTC. It codes for CASSQAGLSYEQYF. The chain is built from TRBV6-5 and TRBJ2-7; the match to TRBD2 covers 7 bases. Germline V gene data show CDR1 as MNHEY and CDR2 as SVGAGI. The junction had 8 bases not matched to a gene; V was cut back by 6 bases and J by 3 bases. The CDR3 sequence is 14 residues long.

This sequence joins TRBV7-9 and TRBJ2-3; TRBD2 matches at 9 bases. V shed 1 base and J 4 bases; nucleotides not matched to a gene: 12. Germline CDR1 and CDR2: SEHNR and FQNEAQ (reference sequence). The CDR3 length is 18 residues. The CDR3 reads CASSLGRGGYEFADTQYF. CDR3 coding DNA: TGTGCCAGCAGCTTAGGGCGGGGGGGCTATGAGTTTGCAGATACGCAGTATTTT.

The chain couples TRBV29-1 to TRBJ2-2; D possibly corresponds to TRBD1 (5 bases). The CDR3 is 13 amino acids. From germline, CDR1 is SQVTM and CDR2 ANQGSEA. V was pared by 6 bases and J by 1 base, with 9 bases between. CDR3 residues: CSVVTVNTGELFF. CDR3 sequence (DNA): TGCAGCGTCGTGACAGTGAACACCGGGGAGCTGTTTTTT.

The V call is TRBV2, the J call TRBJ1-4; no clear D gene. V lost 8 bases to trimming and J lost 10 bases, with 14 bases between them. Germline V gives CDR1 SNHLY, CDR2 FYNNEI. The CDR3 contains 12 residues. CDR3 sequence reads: CASYDLRGKLFF. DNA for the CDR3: TGTGCCAGCTATGATCTTCGCGGAAAACTGTTTTTT.

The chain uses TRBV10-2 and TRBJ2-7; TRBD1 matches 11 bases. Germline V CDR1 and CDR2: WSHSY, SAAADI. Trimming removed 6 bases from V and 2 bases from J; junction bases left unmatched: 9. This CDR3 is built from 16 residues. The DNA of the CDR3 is TGCGCCAGCAGAATATTGGGGGGACAGGGGGCCTACGAGCAGTACTTC. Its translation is CASRILGGQGAYEQYF.

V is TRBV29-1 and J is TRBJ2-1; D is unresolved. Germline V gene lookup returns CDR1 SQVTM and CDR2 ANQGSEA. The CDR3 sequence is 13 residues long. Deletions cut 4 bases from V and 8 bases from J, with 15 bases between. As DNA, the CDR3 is TGCAGCGTTGTTACCCCCGGCGGCCATGAGCAGTTCTTC. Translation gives CSVVTPGGHEQFF.

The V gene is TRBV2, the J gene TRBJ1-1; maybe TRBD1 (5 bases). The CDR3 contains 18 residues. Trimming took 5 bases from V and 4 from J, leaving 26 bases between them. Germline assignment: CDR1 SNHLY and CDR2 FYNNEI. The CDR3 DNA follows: TGTGCCAGCAGTAAAACCGTTCTTCAGGGCCTAGATGGCACTGAAGCTTTCTTT. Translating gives CASSKTVLQGLDGTEAFF.

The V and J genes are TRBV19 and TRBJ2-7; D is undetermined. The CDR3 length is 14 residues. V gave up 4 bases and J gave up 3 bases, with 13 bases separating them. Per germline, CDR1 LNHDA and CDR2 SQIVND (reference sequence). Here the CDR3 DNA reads TGTGCCAGTAGTACAGAGTCCTCCGGCTACGAGCAGTACTTC. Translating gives CASSTESSGYEQYF.

CDR3 amino acids: CSVQGEVNEQYF. The CDR3 DNA is TGCAGCGTACAGGGGGAGGTTAACGAGCAGTACTTC. The chain links TRBV29-1 to TRBJ2-7, with 8 nucleotides matching TRBD1. V lost 6 bases to trimming and J lost 5 bases; unmatched junction nucleotides: 6. The CDR3 spans 12 residues. Germline lookup yields CDR1 SQVTM and CDR2 ANQGSEA.

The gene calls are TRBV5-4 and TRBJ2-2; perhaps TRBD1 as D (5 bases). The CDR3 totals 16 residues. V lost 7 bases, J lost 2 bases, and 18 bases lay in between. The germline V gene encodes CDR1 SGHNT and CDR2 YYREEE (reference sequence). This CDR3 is CASSPRVGRNTGELFF. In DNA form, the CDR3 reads TGTGCCAGCTCCCCCCGTGTGGGGCGAAACACCGGGGAGCTGTTTTTT.

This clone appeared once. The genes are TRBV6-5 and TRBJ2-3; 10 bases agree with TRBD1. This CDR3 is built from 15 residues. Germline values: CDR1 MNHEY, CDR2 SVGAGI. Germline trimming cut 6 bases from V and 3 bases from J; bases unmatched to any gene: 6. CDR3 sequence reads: CASRHDRGRTDTQYF. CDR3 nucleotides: TGTGCCAGCAGGCACGACAGGGGGCGAACAGATACGCAGTATTTT.

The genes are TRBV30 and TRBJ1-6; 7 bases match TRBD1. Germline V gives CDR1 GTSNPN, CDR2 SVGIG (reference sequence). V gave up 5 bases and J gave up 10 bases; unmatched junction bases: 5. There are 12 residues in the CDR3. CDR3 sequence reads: CAWGDSGSPLHF. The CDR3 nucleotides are TGTGCCTGGGGGGACAGTGGCTCACCCCTCCACTTT.

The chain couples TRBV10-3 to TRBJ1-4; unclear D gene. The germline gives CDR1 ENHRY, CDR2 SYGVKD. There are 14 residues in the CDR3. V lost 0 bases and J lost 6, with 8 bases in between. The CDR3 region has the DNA TGTGCCATCAGTGAGTCGCCCCGCGATGAAAAACTGTTTTTT. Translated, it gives CAISESPRDEKLFF.

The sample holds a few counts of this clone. The CDR3 DNA is TGTGCCTGGACCAGGACAGGGAGCAATCAGCCCCAGCATTTT. Its translation is CAWTRTGSNQPQHF. This chain uses TRBV30 with TRBJ1-5, with 8 nucleotides matching TRBD1. The V gene end was trimmed by 4 bases and the J gene end by 1 base; junction bases not matched to a gene: 3. Germline V gives CDR1 GTSNPN, CDR2 SVGIG (reference sequence). This CDR3 contains 14 residues.

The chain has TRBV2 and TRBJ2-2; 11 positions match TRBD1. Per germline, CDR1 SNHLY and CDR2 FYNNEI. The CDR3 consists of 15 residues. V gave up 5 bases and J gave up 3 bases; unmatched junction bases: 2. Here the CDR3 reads CASSRDRGDTGELFF. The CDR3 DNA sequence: TGTGCCAGCAGTAGGGACAGGGGGGACACCGGGGAGCTGTTTTTT.

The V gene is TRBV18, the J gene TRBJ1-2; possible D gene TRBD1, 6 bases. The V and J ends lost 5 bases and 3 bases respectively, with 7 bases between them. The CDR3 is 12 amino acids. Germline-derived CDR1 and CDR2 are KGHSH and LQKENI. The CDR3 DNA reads TGTGCCAGCTCAAGGACAGACTATGGCTACACCTTC. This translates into CASSRTDYGYTF. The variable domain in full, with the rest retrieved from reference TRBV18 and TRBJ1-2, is NAGVMQNPRHLVRRRGQEARLRCSPMKGHSHVYWYRQLPEEGLKFMVYLQKENIIDESGMPKERFSAEFPKEGPSILRIQQVVRGDSAAYFCASSRTDYGYTFGSGTRLTVV.

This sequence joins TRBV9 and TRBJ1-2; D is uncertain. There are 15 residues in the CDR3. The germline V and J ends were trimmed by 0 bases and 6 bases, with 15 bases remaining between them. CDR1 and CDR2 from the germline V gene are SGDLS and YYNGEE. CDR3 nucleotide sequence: TGTGCCAGCAGCGTAGCTCGTGCCGCGATTAATGGCTACACCTTC. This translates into CASSVARAAINGYTF.

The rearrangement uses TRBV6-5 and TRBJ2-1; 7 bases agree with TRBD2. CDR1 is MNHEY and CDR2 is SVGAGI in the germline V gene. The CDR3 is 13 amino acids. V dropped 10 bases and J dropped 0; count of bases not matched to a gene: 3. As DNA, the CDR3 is TGTGCCACCCTAGCGGCCTCCTACAATGAGCAGTTCTTC. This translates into CATLAASYNEQFF.

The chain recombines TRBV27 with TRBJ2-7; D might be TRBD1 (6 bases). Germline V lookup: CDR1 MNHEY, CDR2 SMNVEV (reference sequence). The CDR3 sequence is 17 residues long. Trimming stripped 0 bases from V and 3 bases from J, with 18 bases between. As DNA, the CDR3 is TGTGCCAGCAGTTTATCGCTCGTACAGGGTGGGTTCTACGAGCAGTACTTC. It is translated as CASSLSLVQGGFYEQYF.

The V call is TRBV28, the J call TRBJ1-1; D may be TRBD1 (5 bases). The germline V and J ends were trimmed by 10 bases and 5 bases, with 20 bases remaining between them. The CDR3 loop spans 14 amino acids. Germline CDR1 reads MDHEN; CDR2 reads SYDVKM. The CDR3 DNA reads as TGTGCCACCAATGAAAGGGGTGAAGGAACTGAAGCTTTCTTT. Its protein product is CATNERGEGTEAFF.